This is a list of T cell receptor beta chains from one sample in a study of blood T cell repertoires in COVID-19. Here immunoSEQ multiplex PCR was the method, and the copy in TCRdb shows in-frame clones only, minus some. Among over 90,000 clones, approximately 86% were seen once, and the ten largest hold approximately 2.9%. Sequenced input: peripheral blood. The receptors here all came from a man between 50 and 59 years old with active or convalescent COVID-19. The CDR3 runs from the conserved cysteine through the conserved F or W. The order of the fields is J gene, clone size, D gene, V gene, CDR3 DNA, CDR3 protein. A D gene is named only where the DNA matches it firmly. Size values are once, few and many counts, or a class for expanded clones, and some rows have none.

J: TRBJ2-3
size: NA
D: NA
V: TRBV7-9
DNA: TGTGCCAGCAGCTTACAGGGGAGCACAGATACGCAGTATTTT
CDR3: CASSLQGSTDTQYF

J: TRBJ1-6
size: once
D: NA
V: TRBV2
DNA: TGTGCCAGCAGTGAAAGGAGGGGACTGGAATCACCCCTCCACTTT
CDR3: CASSERRGLESPLHF

J: TRBJ2-2
size: once
D: NA
V: TRBV4-1
DNA: TGCGCCAGCAGCCAAGAGCGAGGGTTGGGGAACACCGGGGAGCTGTTTTTT
CDR3: CASSQERGLGNTGELFF

J: TRBJ2-5
size: NA
D: NA
V: TRBV11-3
DNA: TGTGCCAGCAGCTTATCCCAGTCAGGGACCCAGTACTTC
CDR3: CASSLSQSGTQYF

J: TRBJ1-1
size: NA
D: TRBD1
V: TRBV19
DNA: TGTGCCAGTAGTAAGGACAGGGGGCTCGGCACTGAAGCTTTCTTT
CDR3: CASSKDRGLGTEAFF

J: TRBJ2-2
size: NA
D: TRBD1
V: TRBV27
DNA: TGTGCCAGCAGTCCGGGACAGTTCACCGGGGAGCTGTTTTTT
CDR3: CASSPGQFTGELFF

J: TRBJ1-1
size: NA
D: NA
V: TRBV7-9
DNA: TGTGCCAGCTCGGGCACTGAAGCTTTCTTT
CDR3: CASSGTEAFF

J: TRBJ2-7
size: NA
D: NA
V: TRBV20-1
DNA: TGCAGTGCTAGTCGGGACACCGCTGGGAAGTACTTC
CDR3: CSASRDTAGKYF

J: TRBJ1-3
size: once
D: TRBD1
V: TRBV6-1
DNA: TGTGCCAGCAGTGAGCAGGGGGTGTATGGAAACACCATATATTTT
CDR3: CASSEQGVYGNTIYF

J: TRBJ2-5
size: NA
D: NA
V: TRBV11-2
DNA: TGTGCCAGCAGCTTAAACTCCCAAGAGACCCAGTACTTC
CDR3: CASSLNSQETQYF

J: TRBJ2-2
size: NA
D: NA
V: TRBV4-2
DNA: TGTGCCAGCAGCTCCTCGACCGGGGAGCTGTTTTTT
CDR3: CASSSSTGELFF

J: TRBJ2-7
size: NA
D: NA
V: TRBV28
DNA: TGTGCCAGCAGTTTACTAGGGGTTCCCTCCTACGAGCAGTACTTC
CDR3: CASSLLGVPSYEQYF

J: TRBJ2-3
size: few
D: NA
V: TRBV6-1
DNA: TGTGCCAGCAGTGATTCCTCAGATACGCAGTATTTT
CDR3: CASSDSSDTQYF

J: TRBJ2-7
size: NA
D: TRBD1
V: TRBV7-2
DNA: TGTGCCAGCAGCCTTCTCAGGGGGCGGTACGAGCAGTACTTC
CDR3: CASSLLRGRYEQYF

J: TRBJ2-2
size: NA
D: NA
V: TRBV6-4
DNA: TGTGCCAGCAGTTTACAGGAGAACACCGGGGAGCTGTTTTTT
CDR3: CASSLQENTGELFF

J: TRBJ2-1
size: NA
D: NA
V: TRBV28
DNA: TGTGCCAGCAGTATATACAGGGTTTCCAGCAATGAGCAGTTCTTC
CDR3: CASSIYRVSSNEQFF

J: TRBJ1-2
size: NA
D: NA
V: TRBV9
DNA: TGTGCCAGCAGCCCCGGGTCCTCGTATGGCTACACCTTC
CDR3: CASSPGSSYGYTF

J: TRBJ2-6
size: NA
D: TRBD1
V: TRBV7-2
DNA: TGTGCCAGCAGCCCAGGACAGGCCGGGGCCAACGTCCTGACTTTC
CDR3: CASSPGQAGANVLTF

J: TRBJ1-1
size: NA
D: TRBD1
V: TRBV19
DNA: TGTGCCAGTAGTTTGGGACAGGGTCCCACTGAAGCTTTCTTT
CDR3: CASSLGQGPTEAFF

J: TRBJ1-6
size: NA
D: NA
V: TRBV6-5
DNA: TGTGCCAGCAAGGCAGGAAATTCACCCCTCCACTTT
CDR3: CASKAGNSPLHF

J: TRBJ2-3
size: NA
D: TRBD2
V: TRBV11-2
DNA: TGTGCCAGCAGCTTAGATCATAGCGGGGTTTCAGATACGCAGTATTTT
CDR3: CASSLDHSGVSDTQYF

J: TRBJ1-3
size: NA
D: NA
V: TRBV11-2
DNA: TGTGCCAGCAGCTTAGGAGGGTACTCTGGAAACACCATATATTTT
CDR3: CASSLGGYSGNTIYF

J: TRBJ1-4
size: NA
D: NA
V: TRBV6-1
DNA: TGTGCCAGCAGTGCCTCAGGGGACGGTTCAACTAATGAAAAACTGTTTTTT
CDR3: CASSASGDGSTNEKLFF

J: TRBJ2-1
size: NA
D: NA
V: TRBV2
DNA: TGTGCCAGCAGCCTCATCCCCGGTAATGAGCAGTTCTTC
CDR3: CASSLIPGNEQFF

J: TRBJ1-6
size: NA
D: NA
V: TRBV5-6
DNA: TGTGCCAGCAGCTTGGGGAGTGACCCCTATAATTCACCCCTCCACTTT
CDR3: CASSLGSDPYNSPLHF

J: TRBJ2-1
size: NA
D: NA
V: TRBV6-5
DNA: TGTGCCAGCAGTCAGGGTCAGTACGCCTACAATGAGCAGTTCTTC
CDR3: CASSQGQYAYNEQFF

J: TRBJ2-4
size: NA
D: NA
V: TRBV4-1
DNA: TGCGCCAGCAGCCAGCCTAGACAGGACCCATGGGCCAAAAACATTCAGTACTTC
CDR3: CASSQPRQDPWAKNIQYF

J: TRBJ2-7
size: NA
D: NA
V: TRBV28
DNA: TGTGCCAGCAGTTCCCTTAGCGAGCAGTACTTC
CDR3: CASSSLSEQYF

J: TRBJ2-5
size: NA
D: NA
V: TRBV14
DNA: TGTGCCAGCAGCCAAAGCCTCGGGTTTTACCAAGAGACCCAGTACTTC
CDR3: CASSQSLGFYQETQYF

J: TRBJ2-5
size: NA
D: TRBD2
V: TRBV18
DNA: TGTGCCAGCTCTCCCACTAGCGGGGTTCCGGAGACCCAGTACTTC
CDR3: CASSPTSGVPETQYF

J: TRBJ1-5
size: NA
D: TRBD1
V: TRBV7-9
DNA: TGTGCCAGCAGCTTAGCGACAGGGGTGGGCAATCAGCCCCAGCATTTT
CDR3: CASSLATGVGNQPQHF

J: TRBJ1-2
size: NA
D: NA
V: TRBV6-5
DNA: TGTGCCAGCTCGCCCGGGGATGGGTATGGCTACACCTTC
CDR3: CASSPGDGYGYTF

J: TRBJ1-1
size: NA
D: NA
V: TRBV25-1
DNA: TGTGCCAGCACTCAACAGGGAAACACTGAAGCTTTCTTT
CDR3: CASTQQGNTEAFF

J: TRBJ2-3
size: few
D: TRBD2
V: TRBV10-3
DNA: TGTGCCACTAGCGGGGGGGCGGCAGATACGCAGTATTTT
CDR3: CATSGGAADTQYF

J: TRBJ1-1
size: few
D: NA
V: TRBV5-1
DNA: TGCGCCAGCAGCTTACAGGATCTCACTGAAGCTTTCTTT
CDR3: CASSLQDLTEAFF

J: TRBJ2-2
size: NA
D: TRBD2
V: TRBV28
DNA: TGTGCCAGCAGTTTGTCGACTAGCGGAGTTACCGGGGAGCTGTTTTTT
CDR3: CASSLSTSGVTGELFF